What follows are 31 T cell receptor beta chains derived from one specimen sequenced in a study of naive and memory T cell subsets. No antigen has been assigned to these receptors. Overall study findings and caveats: Possibly reflecting memory cells re-expressing CD45RA, a few larger clonotypes occurred in naive repertoires, especially CD8.

Two oligonucleotides, mixed equimolar, formed the beta constant-region primer covering TRBC1 and TRBC2. Nested alpha and beta constant-region primers with the SP2 primer drove four PCR rounds on ligated cDNA. One entry per CDR3 protein results from TCRdb running MiXCR on the UMI-ligation and nested PCR reads. This table holds 90,000 to 120,000 distinct CDR3 sequences, around 15% found once. The sample consisted of naive CD8+ T cells from blood. Every receptor here comes from a human donor in good health.

This clonotype was detected a few times. The J gene is TRBJ2-7, the V gene TRBV4-3, with D unresolved. The V end was cut by 4 bases, the J end by 3 bases, with 10 bases between. The CDR3 is 13 residues long. Germline CDR1 reads LGHNA; CDR2 reads YSLEER. The chain's CDR3 is CASSPTENYEQYF. The CDR3 DNA follows: TGCGCCAGCAGCCCGACGGAAAACTACGAGCAGTACTTC.

This chain joins TRBV29-1 and TRBJ2-7; D is possibly TRBD1 or TRBD2 (5 bases each). Germline CDR1 and CDR2: SQVTM and ANQGSEA. The V gene lost 4 bases and the J gene lost 4 bases, with 11 bases spanning the gap. The length of the CDR3 is 12 residues. The chain's CDR3 is CSVAEGSYEQYF. CDR3 in DNA: TGCAGCGTTGCAGAGGGGTCGTACGAGCAGTACTTC.

This clonotype has more than one count but fewer than ten. The rearrangement uses TRBV20-1 and TRBJ2-5, with 8 positions matching TRBD2. Germline trimming cut 5 bases from V and 5 bases from J; bases unmatched to any gene: 7. Germline CDR1 DFQATT, CDR2 SNEGSKA (reference sequence). This CDR3 has 13 residues. As DNA, the CDR3 is TGCAGTGCTTCGAAAGCGGGAGATGAGACCCAGTACTTC. This gives the protein CSASKAGDETQYF.

The chain combines TRBV10-3 with TRBJ2-7; D remains ambiguous. V gave up 0 bases and J gave up 2 bases, with 11 bases separating them. This CDR3 is built from 15 residues. The germline V gene has CDR1 ENHRY and CDR2 SYGVKD. The CDR3 spells CAISESSQLTYEQYF. DNA of the CDR3: TGTGCCATCAGTGAGTCGAGCCAGCTCACCTACGAGCAGTACTTC.

The chain uses TRBV7-3 and TRBJ2-7, with D perhaps TRBD1 or TRBD2 (6 bases each). V was pared by 5 bases and J by 5 bases, with 19 bases between. Germline CDR1 is SGHTA and CDR2 is FQGTGA. This CDR3 is built from 15 residues. CDR3 sequence reads: CASSPYGGRGDEQYF. CDR3 in DNA: TGTGCCAGCAGCCCTTACGGGGGTAGGGGGGACGAGCAGTACTTC. The whole variable domain, filled in from reference TRBV7-3 and TRBJ2-7, reads GAGVSQTPSNKVTEKGKYVELRCDPISGHTALYWYRQSLGQGPEFLIYFQGTGAADDSGLPNDRFFAVRPEGSVSTLKIQRTERGDSAVYLCASSPYGGRGDEQYFGPGTRLTVT.

This clonotype was recorded a few times. The V and J genes are TRBV9 and TRBJ2-7; D is undetermined. Trimming stripped 0 bases from V and 0 bases from J, with 10 bases between. The germline V gene encodes CDR1 SGDLS and CDR2 YYNGEE. This CDR3 is 15 amino acids long. The CDR3 spells CASSVEASPSYEQYF. The CDR3 DNA follows: TGTGCCAGCAGCGTAGAAGCTTCCCCCTCCTACGAGCAGTACTTC.

This chain links TRBV19 with TRBJ2-7, with D possibly TRBD2 on 6 matching bases. CDR1 is LNHDA, CDR2 SQIVND, per germline (reference sequence). The germline V and J ends were trimmed by 7 bases and 2 bases, with 15 bases remaining between them. The CDR3 is 14 amino acids. This CDR3 reads CASKSLAGAYEQYF. The CDR3 coding sequence is TGTGCCAGTAAATCACTAGCAGGCGCCTACGAGCAGTACTTC.

This clonotype was seen a handful of times. The chain carries TRBV27 and TRBJ2-4; 12 nucleotides agree with TRBD1. With 5 bases clipped from V and 9 bases from J, the junction kept 5 bases outside the gene matches. The germline V gene encodes CDR1 MNHEY and CDR2 SMNVEV (reference sequence). This CDR3 is built from 14 residues. The CDR3 DNA reads TGTGCCAGCAGTGTGGGACAGGGGGCATCCATTCAGTACTTC. Protein: CASSVGQGASIQYF.

This clonotype was counted at least ten times. The V and J genes are TRBV6-2 or TRBV6-3 and TRBJ1-5; D remains unclear. The CDR3 runs 12 residues. Germline CDR1 and CDR2: MNHEY and SVGEGT. The V gene lost 2 bases and the J gene lost 5 bases, with 4 bases spanning the gap. The CDR3 spells CASSYPDQPQHF. The CDR3 nucleotides are TGTGCCAGCAGTTACCCGGATCAGCCCCAGCATTTT.

This clonotype has a handful of counts. The V and J genes are TRBV27 and TRBJ1-2, with 9 bases that match TRBD1. Germline V gene data show CDR1 as MNHEY and CDR2 as SMNVEV (reference sequence). This CDR3 is 13 amino acids long. Unmatched junction bases numbered 2, after V lost 3 bases and J lost 6 bases. DNA for the CDR3: TGTGCCAGCAGTTTCGGGACAGGGAATGGCTACACCTTC. Its protein is CASSFGTGNGYTF.

V gene TRBV5-1 combines with J gene TRBJ2-7, with unresolved D. V lost 4 bases to trimming and J lost 1 base, with 12 bases between them. CDR1 is SGHRS and CDR2 is YFSETQ in the germline V gene. The CDR3 spans 14 residues. The CDR3: CASSASDGSYEQYF. The CDR3 region has the DNA TGCGCCAGCAGCGCTTCGGACGGATCCTACGAGCAGTACTTC.

This clonotype was observed at least ten times. The V and J genes are TRBV12-3 or TRBV12-4 and TRBJ2-7; 8 bases are shared with TRBD2. The ends lost 5 bases at V and 6 bases at J; junction bases unmatched: 9. The CDR3 contains 14 residues. The CDR3 loop is CASSPGPSGSEQYF. CDR3 nucleotide sequence: TGTGCCAGCAGTCCCGGCCCTAGCGGGTCCGAGCAGTACTTC.

This clonotype was counted many times. CDR3 coding DNA: TGTGCCAGCAGTGTGACTAGCGGGAAAGAGACCCAGTACTTC. Encoded protein: CASSVTSGKETQYF. V and J are TRBV27 and TRBJ2-5, with 11 bases identical to TRBD2. CDR1 MNHEY and CDR2 SMNVEV come from the germline V gene (reference sequence). With 5 bases clipped from V and 3 bases from J, the junction kept 2 bases outside the gene matches. The CDR3 runs 14 residues.

This clonotype was seen many times. This chain connects TRBV5-6 to TRBJ2-1; 7 bases align to TRBD2. After removal of 2 bases from V and 7 bases from J, the junction contained 6 bases not matched to a gene. The germline V gene encodes CDR1 SGHDT and CDR2 YYEEEE. CDR3 length equals 14 residues. The CDR3 loop reads CASSLGGRVNEQFF. CDR3 bases: TGTGCCAGCAGCTTAGGCGGGAGAGTAAATGAGCAGTTCTTC.

The V gene is TRBV24-1, the J gene TRBJ1-4; TRBD1 is a possible D gene (6 bases). Trimming removed 4 bases at V and 5 bases at J, with 10 bases between. Germline lookup yields CDR1 KGHDR and CDR2 SFDVKD. CDR3 length equals 14 residues. CDR3 in amino acids: CATSEPGQNEKLFF. DNA of the CDR3: TGTGCCACCAGTGAACCCGGACAGAATGAAAAACTGTTTTTT.

The DNA for the CDR3 is TGTGCCAGCAGCCCTCCCGGGGCCCTCTACGAGCAGTACTTC. It codes for CASSPPGALYEQYF. The chain uses TRBV7-9 and TRBJ2-7; D is tentatively TRBD1 or TRBD2 (5 bases each). Looked up from germline, CDR1 is SEHNR and CDR2 is FQNEAQ (reference sequence). The CDR3 has 14 residues. Trimming pared 5 bases from V and 3 bases from J, leaving 14 bases between. Full variable domain (outside the CDR3, taken from reference TRBV7-9 and TRBJ2-7): DTGVSQNPRHKITKRGQNVTFRCDPISEHNRLYWYRQTLGQGPEFLTYFQNEAQLEKSRLLSDRFSAERPKGSFSTLEIQRTEQGDSAMYLCASSPPGALYEQYFGPGTRLTVT.

This clonotype was seen a handful of times. V gene TRBV5-4 combines with J gene TRBJ2-7, with D possibly TRBD2 on 5 matching bases. V lost 5 bases to trimming and J lost 1 base, with 16 bases between them. Per germline, CDR1 SGHNT and CDR2 YYREEE (reference sequence). The CDR3 has 15 residues. CDR3 sequence reads: CASSPRRTGSYEQYF. CDR3 nucleotide sequence: TGTGCCAGCAGTCCCCGCCGGACGGGGTCCTACGAGCAGTACTTC.

The chain combines TRBV30 with TRBJ2-1, with a weak D call TRBD2 (5 bases). The CDR3 spans 13 residues. Germline V gives CDR1 GTSNPN, CDR2 SVGIG (reference sequence). The germline V and J ends were trimmed by 1 base and 3 bases, with 7 bases remaining between them. The DNA for the CDR3 is TGTGCCTGGAGTGACGGGGACTACAATGAGCAGTTCTTC. This encodes CAWSDGDYNEQFF.

Ten or more counts support this clonotype. The rearrangement joins TRBV20-1 to TRBJ2-7; TRBD1 matches at 7 bases. Trimming cost V 3 bases and J 0 bases; bases outside gene matches: 2. The CDR3 length is 13 residues. CDR1 is DFQATT and CDR2 is SNEGSKA in the germline V gene (reference sequence). CDR3 region: CSARTGSSYEQYF. CDR3 DNA sequence: TGCAGTGCTAGGACAGGGAGCTCCTACGAGCAGTACTTC.

The genes are TRBV7-8 and TRBJ2-5; TRBD1 matches 10 bases. Germline lookup yields CDR1 SGHVS and CDR2 FQNEAQ. CDR3 length equals 16 residues. Trimming took 4 bases from V and 9 from J; bases not matched to a gene: 14. CDR3 region: CASSYPGQGFLEAQYF. In DNA form, the CDR3 reads TGTGCCAGCAGCTACCCGGGACAGGGGTTTCTCGAGGCCCAGTACTTC.

This clonotype was seen a few times. The chain's CDR3 is CASSYWRTEAFF. Here the CDR3 DNA reads TGTGCCAGCAGTTACTGGAGGACTGAAGCTTTCTTT. The rearrangement joins TRBV6-2 or TRBV6-3 to TRBJ1-1, with D uncertain. Per germline, CDR1 MNHEY and CDR2 SVGEGT. V lost 1 base, J lost 5 bases, and 5 bases lay in between. This CDR3 is 12 amino acids long.

This clonotype has more than one count but fewer than ten. This chain uses TRBV4-3 with TRBJ2-7, with 8 bases matching TRBD1. V trimming: 4 bases; J trimming: 0 bases; junction bases outside the gene matches: 14. CDR1 is LGHNA and CDR2 is YSLEER in the germline V gene. This CDR3 has 18 amino acids. This chain's CDR3 is CASSPRAEGQVPSYEQYF. The CDR3 DNA reads as TGCGCCAGCAGCCCCCGGGCCGAGGGACAGGTTCCCTCCTACGAGCAGTACTTC.

In its sample, this clonotype was seen many times. The chain is built from TRBV28 and TRBJ2-1; 10 nucleotides agree with TRBD1. After removal of 3 bases from V and 5 bases from J, the junction contained 13 bases not matched to a gene. CDR3 size: 18 residues. Germline loops: CDR1 MDHEN, CDR2 SYDVKM. The CDR3 nucleotides are TGTGCCAGCAGTTTGGGGCCGCGACAGGGGGCGCGGCACAATGAGCAGTTCTTC. Protein: CASSLGPRQGARHNEQFF. The full variable domain, in which reference TRBV28 and TRBJ2-1 provide the parts outside the CDR3, is DVKVTQSSRYLVKRTGEKVFLECVQDMDHENMFWYRQDPGLGLRLIYFSYDVKMKEKGDIPEGYSVSREKKERFSLILESASTNQTSMYLCASSLGPRQGARHNEQFFGPGTRLTVL.

V gene TRBV4-3 combines with J gene TRBJ2-7; D could derive from TRBD1 or TRBD2 (6 bases each). The V end was cut by 3 bases, the J end by 1 base, with 19 bases between. In germline, CDR1 is LGHNA, CDR2 YSLEER. The CDR3 totals 17 residues. As DNA, the CDR3 is TGCGCCAGCAGCCACCTCGCCGGGGGCGGCGAATCCTACGAGCAGTACTTC. The encoded protein is CASSHLAGGGESYEQYF.

The CDR3 loop is CASSFHRGGADTQYF. DNA of the CDR3: TGTGCCAGCAGTTTCCATCGAGGAGGGGCAGATACGCAGTATTTT. The chain couples TRBV12-3 or TRBV12-4 to TRBJ2-3; perhaps TRBD2 as D (6 bases). Trimming took 3 bases from V and 4 from J, leaving 14 bases between them. CDR3 length equals 15 residues.

The CDR3, as DNA: TGTGCCAGTAGTTTTCAGGCTGGTTCCACTGAAGCTTTCTTT. Its protein is CASSFQAGSTEAFF. The chain carries TRBV19 and TRBJ1-1; no reliable D call. The germline V gene has CDR1 LNHDA and CDR2 SQIVND (reference sequence). The CDR3 runs 14 residues. V gave up 5 bases and J gave up 4 bases, with 14 bases separating them.

The J gene is TRBJ1-2, the V gene TRBV7-9; D might be TRBD1 (6 bases). With 1 base removed from V and 4 bases from J, the gap between germline ends came to 16 bases. The CDR3 covers 16 residues. CDR1 is SEHNR and CDR2 is FQNEAQ in the germline V gene (reference sequence). CDR3 protein: CASSLDSGGGLYGYTF. The CDR3 DNA reads TGTGCCAGCAGCTTAGACTCAGGAGGGGGACTCTATGGCTACACCTTC.

This clonotype was seen more than once but under ten times. DNA for the CDR3: TGTGCCAGCAGTTTTGGTGCCACTGAAGCTTTCTTT. Protein sequence: CASSFGATEAFF. This chain connects TRBV12-3 or TRBV12-4 to TRBJ1-1; no definite D call. This CDR3 comprises 12 residues. V lost 3 bases and J lost 4, with 6 bases in between.

In this sample, this clonotype turned up a few times. CDR3 loop: CATSSGLAVQETQYF. The DNA of the CDR3 is TGTGCCACCAGCAGCGGACTAGCGGTACAAGAGACCCAGTACTTC. The chain is built from TRBV15 and TRBJ2-5, with TRBD2 identical over 10 bases. Germline V gene sequence: CDR1 LNHNV, CDR2 YYDKDF (reference sequence). The CDR3 is 15 amino acids. The V segment lost 3 bases and the J segment 2 bases; nucleotides outside the gene matches: 3.

This clonotype was seen ten or more times. This chain uses TRBV29-1 with TRBJ2-7; 8 bases map to TRBD2. Germline V gene sequence: CDR1 SQVTM, CDR2 ANQGSEA. The CDR3 is 14 residues long. With V trimmed by 2 bases and J by 2 bases, 5 bases remained unmatched. The CDR3 loop reads CSVELTSGAYEQYF. DNA of the CDR3: TGCAGCGTTGAACTCACTAGCGGAGCCTACGAGCAGTACTTC.

This clonotype turned up a few times. In DNA form, the CDR3 reads TGTGCCAGCAGCACAGATATCGGGGTAGCCAAAAACATTCAGTACTTC. Protein sequence: CASSTDIGVAKNIQYF. The rearrangement joins TRBV7-9 to TRBJ2-4, with D tentatively TRBD2 (5 bases). CDR1 SEHNR and CDR2 FQNEAQ come from the germline V gene (reference sequence). The germline V and J ends were trimmed by 5 bases and 0 bases, with 14 bases remaining between them. The CDR3 sequence is 16 residues long. The full variable domain, rest sourced from reference TRBV7-9 and TRBJ2-4, is DTGVSQNPRHKITKRGQNVTFRCDPISEHNRLYWYRQTLGQGPEFLTYFQNEAQLEKSRLLSDRFSAERPKGSFSTLEIQRTEQGDSAMYLCASSTDIGVAKNIQYFGAGTRLSVL.